This TCR beta chain originates from a study of blood T cell repertoires in COVID-19. Overall study context: From the United States, Italy and Spain came samples of acute and convalescent COVID-19. T cells, B-cell-depleted T cells, or PBMCs provided the cDNA or gDNA that served as material.

Seattle cases were enrolled at active infection and followed longitudinally. V shed 0 bases and J shed 5 bases, with 13 bases lying between them. Germline CDR1 is SGHRS and CDR2 is YFSETQ. The length of the CDR3 is 15 residues. Produced via immunoSEQ multiplex PCR; TCRdb's table is partial and in-frame only. The sample has 350,000 to 400,000 clones; roughly 90% are singletons. The sequenced sample was peripheral blood. The J gene is TRBJ2-3, the V gene TRBV5-1, with D perhaps TRBD1 (7 bases). This receptor was taken from a woman aged 30 to 39 with COVID-19, enrolled during active disease. The CDR3 loop is CASSLEGTAGDTQYF. CDR3 bases: TGCGCCAGCAGCTTGGAAGGGACAGCGGGAGATACGCAGTATTTT. Full variable domain (missing parts from reference TRBV5-1 and TRBJ2-3): KAGVTQTPRYLIKTRGQQVTLSCSPISGHRSVSWYQQTPGQGLQFLFEYFSETQRNKGNFPGRFSGRQFSNSRSEMNVSTLELGDSALYLCASSLEGTAGDTQYFGPGTRLTVL.